Presented here are 2 T cell receptor beta chains from one specimen sequenced in a study of cytomegalovirus exposure and HLA in healthy donors. A multiplex PCR was run with 60 Vbeta primers and 13 Jbeta primers. Only in-frame clones appear in the TCRdb table, and some are missing; sequencing was by immunoSEQ multiplex PCR. The sample includes 90,000 or so clones, about 75% of them seen just once. Source material: PBMCs. These receptors were taken from a female donor in good health and CMV-seronegative.

The chain combines TRBV5-4 with TRBJ2-1, with TRBD1 as a possible D gene (6 bases). Germline loops: CDR1 SGHNT, CDR2 YYREEE (reference sequence). The length of the CDR3 is 14 residues. Deletions cut 0 bases from V and 4 bases from J, with 8 bases between. CDR3: CASSLGQEYNEQFF. CDR3 bases: TGTGCCAGCAGCTTGGGACAGGAGTACAATGAGCAGTTCTTC.

Details on this clone: A junction end diverges from the germline sequence, so it may reflect a read error. The chain combines TRBV11-2 with TRBJ2-3, with D possibly TRBD1 on 5 matching bases. Germline CDR1 SGHAT, CDR2 FQNNGV. The CDR3 runs to 14 residues. The CDR3 region is CASSFPTATDTQYF. In nucleotides, the CDR3 is TGTGCCAGTAGCTTCCCGACAGCCACAGATACGCAGTATTTT.